This TCR beta chain was documented in a study of identical twins. Study-level results: Fewer insertions were carried by abundant cord blood beta clonotypes, but none was seen in memory repertoires.

V shed 4 bases and J shed 2 bases, with 21 bases lying between them. This CDR3 spans 17 amino acids. Per the germline V gene, CDR1 is SGHDT and CDR2 is YYEEEE. In every case, the donor was a healthy Caucasian. TCRdb passed the 5' RACE reads through MiXCR, listing each CDR3 protein once. The sample has about 890,000 distinct CDR3 sequences, about 12% seen once. This clonotype was counted at least ten times. Antigen specificity is unknown. These data were also reused for a study on yellow fever vaccine responses in identical twins. That work contributes: Convergence reportedly seemed to mark part of the twins' vaccine T cell response, with personalization marking the rest.

The source material was PBMCs. The chain has TRBV5-6 and TRBJ1-1, with D perhaps TRBD1 (5 bases). The clonotype originates from a woman younger than 35 in good health. CDR3 protein: CASSQTPPGKFNTEAFF. Here the CDR3 DNA reads TGTGCCAGCAGCCAGACCCCCCCAGGGAAATTTAACACTGAAGCTTTCTTT. Full variable domain (missing parts from reference TRBV5-6 and TRBJ1-1): DAGVTQSPTHLIKTRGQQVTLRCSPKSGHDTVSWYQQALGQGPQFIFQYYEEEERQRGNFPDRFSGHQFPNYSSELNVNALLLGDSALYLCASSQTPPGKFNTEAFFGQGTRLTVV.